Listed below are T cell receptor beta chains from one sample, sequenced in a study of cytomegalovirus exposure and HLA in healthy donors. Clones were read by immunoSEQ multiplex PCR, and TCRdb kept only the in-frame ones, dropping some. This sample carries fewer than 200,000 clones, about 90% of them seen once, and the ten largest clones take 4.2%. Source material: PBMCs. The receptors derive from a man between 18 and 29 years old in good health and CMV-seropositive. Each CDR3 is given with its conserved first and last residue. Fields, in order: CDR3 length, V gene, CDR3 protein.

CDR3 length: 13
V gene: TRBV5-4
CDR3 protein: CASSLAGGNGYTF

CDR3 length: 15
V gene: TRBV7-8
CDR3 protein: CASSLVRGGWGEQFF

CDR3 length: 16
V gene: TRBV6-6
CDR3 protein: CASSSPGQMGLETQYF

CDR3 length: 17
V gene: TRBV9
CDR3 protein: CASSPRVGDRAYNEQFF

CDR3 length: 14
V gene: TRBV2
CDR3 protein: CASSGVRGFSEQYF

CDR3 length: 14
V gene: TRBV6-1
CDR3 protein: CASSEIWVDTEQYF

CDR3 length: 15
V gene: TRBV23-1
CDR3 protein: CASSQPGQSTDTQYF

CDR3 length: 19
V gene: TRBV13
CDR3 protein: CASSLAYPFPGVHSYEQYF

CDR3 length: 15
V gene: TRBV19
CDR3 protein: CASSEDSATNEKLFF

CDR3 length: 18
V gene: TRBV6-1
CDR3 protein: CASSEAGFTGRMNTEAFF

CDR3 length: 17
V gene: TRBV18
CDR3 protein: CASSPINSEASTDTQYF

CDR3 length: 17
V gene: TRBV15
CDR3 protein: CATSRDHVLARDGEQFF

CDR3 length: 14
V gene: TRBV28
CDR3 protein: CASRPRLLNREQYF

CDR3 length: 12
V gene: TRBV10-2
CDR3 protein: CASSGGGAEAFF

CDR3 length: 16
V gene: TRBV19
CDR3 protein: CASSTRSQVSTDTQYF

CDR3 length: 15
V gene: TRBV6-5
CDR3 protein: CASRTGDARTDTQYF

CDR3 length: 15
V gene: TRBV6-1
CDR3 protein: CASSEARGPGNTIYF

CDR3 length: 15
V gene: TRBV5-1
CDR3 protein: CASDLGGGDYNEQFF

CDR3 length: 15
V gene: TRBV6-5
CDR3 protein: CASSYGFGYTDTQYF

CDR3 length: 20
V gene: TRBV2
CDR3 protein: CASSEAPGLAGNPRGKEQFF

CDR3 length: 14
V gene: TRBV7-3
CDR3 protein: CASSLGQKDNEQFF

CDR3 length: 13
V gene: TRBV5-1
CDR3 protein: CASSLESGYGYTF

CDR3 length: 14
V gene: TRBV10-3
CDR3 protein: CATVRDRNSYEQYF